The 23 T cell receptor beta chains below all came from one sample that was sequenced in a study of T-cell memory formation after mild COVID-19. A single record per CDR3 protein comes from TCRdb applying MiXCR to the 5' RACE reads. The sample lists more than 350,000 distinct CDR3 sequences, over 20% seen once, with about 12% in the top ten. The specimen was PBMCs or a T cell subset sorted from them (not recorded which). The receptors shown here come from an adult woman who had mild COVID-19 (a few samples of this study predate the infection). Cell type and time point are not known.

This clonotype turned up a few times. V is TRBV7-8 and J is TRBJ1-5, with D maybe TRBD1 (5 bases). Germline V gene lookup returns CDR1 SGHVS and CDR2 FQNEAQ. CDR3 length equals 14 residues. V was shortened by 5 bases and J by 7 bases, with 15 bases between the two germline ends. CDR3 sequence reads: CASSVTGGPQPQHF. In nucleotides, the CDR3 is TGTGCCAGCAGCGTTACGGGGGGACCCCAGCCCCAGCATTTT.

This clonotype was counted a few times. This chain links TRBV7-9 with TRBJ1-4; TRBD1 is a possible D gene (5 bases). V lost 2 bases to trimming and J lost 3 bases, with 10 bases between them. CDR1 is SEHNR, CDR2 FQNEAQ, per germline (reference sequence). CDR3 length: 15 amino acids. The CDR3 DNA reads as TGTGCCAGCAGCTTACTAACAGGCCCTAATGAAAAACTGTTTTTT. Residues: CASSLLTGPNEKLFF.

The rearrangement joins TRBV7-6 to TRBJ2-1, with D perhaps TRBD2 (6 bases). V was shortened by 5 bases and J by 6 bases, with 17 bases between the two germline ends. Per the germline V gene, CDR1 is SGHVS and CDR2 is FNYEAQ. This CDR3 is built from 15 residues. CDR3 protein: CASSQLAGRFNEQFF. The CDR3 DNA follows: TGTGCCAGCAGCCAACTAGCTGGGCGTTTCAATGAGCAGTTCTTC.

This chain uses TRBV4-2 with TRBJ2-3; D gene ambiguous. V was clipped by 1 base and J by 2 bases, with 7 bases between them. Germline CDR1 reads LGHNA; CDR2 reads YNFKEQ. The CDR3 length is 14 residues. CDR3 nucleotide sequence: TGTGCCAGCAGCCAAGGAGTCCACACAGATACGCAGTATTTT. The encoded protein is CASSQGVHTDTQYF.

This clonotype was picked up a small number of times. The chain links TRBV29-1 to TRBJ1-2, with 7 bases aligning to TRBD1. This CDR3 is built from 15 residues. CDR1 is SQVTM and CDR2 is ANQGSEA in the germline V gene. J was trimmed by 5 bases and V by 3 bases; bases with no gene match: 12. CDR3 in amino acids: CSVETGNAILYGYTF. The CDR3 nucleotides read TGCAGCGTTGAGACAGGGAACGCCATACTATATGGCTACACCTTC.

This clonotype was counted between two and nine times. CDR3 sequence: CAIRPSGGENIQYF. In DNA form, the CDR3 reads TGTGCCATCAGGCCTAGCGGGGGCGAAAACATTCAGTACTTC. The chain combines TRBV10-3 with TRBJ2-4, with 10 bases identical to TRBD2. Germline V gives CDR1 ENHRY, CDR2 SYGVKD. This CDR3 is built from 14 residues. V shed 6 bases, J shed 5 bases, and the junction held 4 bases outside the gene matches.

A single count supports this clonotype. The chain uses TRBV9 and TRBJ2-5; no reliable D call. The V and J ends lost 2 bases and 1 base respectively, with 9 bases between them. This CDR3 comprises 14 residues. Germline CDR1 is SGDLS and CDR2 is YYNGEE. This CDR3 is CASSVRSTQETQYF. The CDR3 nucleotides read TGTGCCAGCAGCGTGCGGTCTACCCAAGAGACCCAGTACTTC.

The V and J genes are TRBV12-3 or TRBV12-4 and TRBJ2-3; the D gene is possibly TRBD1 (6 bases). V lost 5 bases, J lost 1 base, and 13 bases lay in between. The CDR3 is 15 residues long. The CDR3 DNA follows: TGTGCCAGCAGTCCGCCGGGACACCGCACAGATACGCAGTATTTT. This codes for CASSPPGHRTDTQYF.

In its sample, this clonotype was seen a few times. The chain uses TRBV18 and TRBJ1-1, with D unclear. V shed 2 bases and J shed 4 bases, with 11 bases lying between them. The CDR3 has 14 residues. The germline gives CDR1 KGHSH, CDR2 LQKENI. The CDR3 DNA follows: TGTGCCAGCTCACCAAGTGGGGTGGGCACTGAAGCTTTCTTT. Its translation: CASSPSGVGTEAFF. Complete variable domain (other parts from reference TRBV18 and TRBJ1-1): NAGVMQNPRHLVRRRGQEARLRCSPMKGHSHVYWYRQLPEEGLKFMVYLQKENIIDESGMPKERFSAEFPKEGPSILRIQQVVRGDSAAYFCASSPSGVGTEAFFGQGTRLTVV.

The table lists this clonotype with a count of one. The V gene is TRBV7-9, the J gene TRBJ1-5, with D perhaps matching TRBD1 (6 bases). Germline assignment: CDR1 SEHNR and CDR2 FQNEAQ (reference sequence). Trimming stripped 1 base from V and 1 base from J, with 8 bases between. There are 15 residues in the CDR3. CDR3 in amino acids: CASSLGDISNQPQHF. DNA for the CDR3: TGTGCCAGCAGCTTAGGGGACATCAGCAATCAGCCCCAGCATTTT.

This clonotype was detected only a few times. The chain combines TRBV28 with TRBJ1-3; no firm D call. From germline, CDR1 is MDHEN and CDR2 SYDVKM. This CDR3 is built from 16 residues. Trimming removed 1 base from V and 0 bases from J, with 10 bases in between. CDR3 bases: TGTGCCAGCAGTTTATCGGCAAGCCACTCTGGAAACACCATATATTTT. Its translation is CASSLSASHSGNTIYF.

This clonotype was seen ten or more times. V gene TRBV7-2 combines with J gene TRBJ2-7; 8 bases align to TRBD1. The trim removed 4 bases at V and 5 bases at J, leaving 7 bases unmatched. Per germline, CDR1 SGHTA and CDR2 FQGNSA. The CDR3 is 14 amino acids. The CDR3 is CASSSRTGTNEQYF. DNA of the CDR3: TGTGCCAGCAGCTCCAGGACAGGGACAAACGAGCAGTACTTC.

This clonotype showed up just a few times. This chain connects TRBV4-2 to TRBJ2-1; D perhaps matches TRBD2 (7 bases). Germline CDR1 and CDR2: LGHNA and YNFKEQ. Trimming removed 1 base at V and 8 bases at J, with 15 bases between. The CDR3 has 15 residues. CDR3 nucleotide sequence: TGTGCCAGCAGCCAAGTAGGGGGAGGGGAGGATGAGCAGTTCTTC. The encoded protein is CASSQVGGGEDEQFF.

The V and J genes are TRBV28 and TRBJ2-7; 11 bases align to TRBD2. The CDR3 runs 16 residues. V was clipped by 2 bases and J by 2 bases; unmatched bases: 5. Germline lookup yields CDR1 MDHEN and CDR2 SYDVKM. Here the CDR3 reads CASSLRVAGGPYEQYF. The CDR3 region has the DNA TGTGCCAGCAGTTTAAGGGTAGCGGGAGGGCCCTACGAGCAGTACTTC. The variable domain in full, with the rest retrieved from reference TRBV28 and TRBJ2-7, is DVKVTQSSRYLVKRTGEKVFLECVQDMDHENMFWYRQDPGLGLRLIYFSYDVKMKEKGDIPEGYSVSREKKERFSLILESASTNQTSMYLCASSLRVAGGPYEQYFGPGTRLTVT.

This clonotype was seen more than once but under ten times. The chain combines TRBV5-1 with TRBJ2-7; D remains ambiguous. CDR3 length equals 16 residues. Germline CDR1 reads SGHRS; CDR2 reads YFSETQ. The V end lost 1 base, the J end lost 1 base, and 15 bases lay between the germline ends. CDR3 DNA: TGCGCCAGCAGCTTGAACCCCGACGTAGGATCCTACGAGCAGTACTTC. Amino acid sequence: CASSLNPDVGSYEQYF.

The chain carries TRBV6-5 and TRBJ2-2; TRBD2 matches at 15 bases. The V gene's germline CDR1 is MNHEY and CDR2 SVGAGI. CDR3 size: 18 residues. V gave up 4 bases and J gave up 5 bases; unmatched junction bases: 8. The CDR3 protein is CASSSGTSGGRKTGELFF. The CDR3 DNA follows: TGTGCCAGCAGTTCCGGGACTAGCGGGGGGAGAAAAACCGGGGAGCTGTTTTTT.

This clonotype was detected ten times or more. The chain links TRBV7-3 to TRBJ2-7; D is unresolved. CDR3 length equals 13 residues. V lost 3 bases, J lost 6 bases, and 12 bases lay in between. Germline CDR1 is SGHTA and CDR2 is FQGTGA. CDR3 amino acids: CASSLTITSEQYF. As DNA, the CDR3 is TGTGCCAGCAGCTTGACCATTACTTCCGAGCAGTACTTC.

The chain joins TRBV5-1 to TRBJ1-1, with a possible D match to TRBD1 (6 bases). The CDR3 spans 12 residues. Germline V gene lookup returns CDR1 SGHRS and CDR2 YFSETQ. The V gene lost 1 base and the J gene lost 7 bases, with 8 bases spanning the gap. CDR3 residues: CASSLTGNEAFF. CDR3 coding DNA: TGCGCCAGCAGCTTGACAGGGAATGAAGCTTTCTTT.

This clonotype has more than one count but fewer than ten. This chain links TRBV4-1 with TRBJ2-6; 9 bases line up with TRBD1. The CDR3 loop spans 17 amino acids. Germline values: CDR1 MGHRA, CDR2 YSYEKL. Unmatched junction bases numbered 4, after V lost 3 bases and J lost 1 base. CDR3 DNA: TGCGCCAGCAGCCAGGCCGGGACAGGGTCTGGGGCCAACGTCCTGACTTTC. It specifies CASSQAGTGSGANVLTF.

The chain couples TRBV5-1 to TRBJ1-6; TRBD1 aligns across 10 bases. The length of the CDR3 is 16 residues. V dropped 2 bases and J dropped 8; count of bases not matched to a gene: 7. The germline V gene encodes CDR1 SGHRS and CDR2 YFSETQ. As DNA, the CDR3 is TGCGCCAGCAGCTTCACCGGGACAGGGGTGGATTCACCCCTCCACTTT. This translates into CASSFTGTGVDSPLHF.

The CDR3 loop is CSARDTVSTEAFF. The CDR3, as DNA: TGCAGTGCTAGAGATACAGTTAGCACTGAAGCTTTCTTT. The chain employs TRBV20-1 and TRBJ1-1; no clear D. V was trimmed by 0 bases and J by 4 bases, leaving 9 bases between them. Germline values: CDR1 DFQATT, CDR2 SNEGSKA (reference sequence). CDR3 length: 13 amino acids.

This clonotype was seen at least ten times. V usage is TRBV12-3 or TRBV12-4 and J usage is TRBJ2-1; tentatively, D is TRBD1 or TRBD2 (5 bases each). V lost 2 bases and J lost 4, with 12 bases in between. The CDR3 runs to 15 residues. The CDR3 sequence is CASSLSGTLYNEQFF. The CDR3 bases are TGTGCCAGCAGTTTATCAGGGACCCTTTACAATGAGCAGTTCTTC.

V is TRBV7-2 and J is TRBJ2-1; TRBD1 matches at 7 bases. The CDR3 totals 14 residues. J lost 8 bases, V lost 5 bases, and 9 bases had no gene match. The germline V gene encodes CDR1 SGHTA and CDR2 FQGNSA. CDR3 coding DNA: TGTGCCAGCAGCCCTGGACAGGCGTGGGATGAGCAGTTCTTC. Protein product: CASSPGQAWDEQFF. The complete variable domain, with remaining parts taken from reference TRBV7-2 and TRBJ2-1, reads GAGVSQSPSNKVTEKGKDVELRCDPISGHTALYWYRQSLGQGLEFLIYFQGNSAPDKSGLPSDRFSAERTGGSVSTLTIQRTQQEDSAVYLCASSPGQAWDEQFFGPGTRLTVL.